This TCR beta chain is drawn from a study of vaccination and CD4 T cells after COVID-19. Study in general: The cells were exposed to overlapping spike peptides originating from SARS-CoV-2, HCoV-NL63, HCoV-OC43 and HCoV-229E for stimulation.

Of note for this clonotype: The antigen remains undetermined.

The CDR3 has 14 amino acids. Germline values: CDR1 SGHVS, CDR2 FQNEAQ. J gave up 7 bases and V 4 bases, and 10 bases lay outside the gene matches. Sequencing of cultured CD4+ T cell DNA used the Oncomine TCR Beta short-read assay. TCRdb re-derived calls from the PCR reads in MiXCR, one entry per CDR3 protein. The sample yields over 20,000 distinct CDR3 sequences, roughly 50% seen once. Stated treatment: approximately 9-day PBMC culture with coronavirus spike peptide pools or control peptides (ViraFEST assay). Per-well cultures of roughly 2 million PBMCs received 8.5 to 10 IU/ml IL-2 and approximately 10 ug/ml peptide pools.

The chain uses TRBV7-8 and TRBJ2-7; TRBD1 matches 7 bases. Sequencing used CD4+ T cells from blood, cultured in vitro. The sequence was collected from a human donor who had recovered from COVID-19. For the CDR3, the DNA is TGTGCCAGCAGCTCTGGACAGGCGGGTGCGGAGCAGTACTTC. Encoded protein: CASSSGQAGAEQYF.